Below, 27 T cell receptor beta chains from the same sample are listed, as sequenced in a study of blood T cell repertoires in COVID-19. TCRdb keeps only in-frame clones here, not all; method: immunoSEQ multiplex PCR. The sample lists about 280,000 clones, about 90% seen once, with less than 2% in the top ten. The sequenced sample was PBMCs or T cells enriched from blood (not recorded which). The receptors were gathered from a woman between 18 and 29 years old with acute COVID-19.

V gene TRBV5-1 combines with J gene TRBJ1-4; D uncertain. Germline CDR1 reads SGHRS; CDR2 reads YFSETQ. Trimming left V 1 base short and J 6 bases short, with 13 bases between. This CDR3 is 15 amino acids long. The CDR3 loop reads CASSLSPTQDEKLFF. The CDR3 nucleotides read TGCGCCAGCAGCTTGTCCCCGACCCAGGATGAAAAACTGTTTTTT. The variable domain in full, completed from reference TRBV5-1 and TRBJ1-4, reads KAGVTQTPRYLIKTRGQQVTLSCSPISGHRSVSWYQQTPGQGLQFLFEYFSETQRNKGNFPGRFSGRQFSNSRSEMNVSTLELGDSALYLCASSLSPTQDEKLFFGSGTQLSVL.

The chain couples TRBV21-1 to TRBJ2-1; TRBD2, as called in the table, went unchecked against the DNA. TRBV21-1 has pseudogene status. The CDR3 has 16 residues. The CDR3 loop reads CASSNLGLADYNEQFF. CDR3 bases: TGTGCCAGCAGCAACCTAGGGCTAGCGGACTACAATGAGCAGTTCTTC.

In the case of this clone: The sample has other DNA sequences that encode this CDR3 too. This chain connects TRBV5-6 to TRBJ2-7; D unresolved. From germline, CDR1 is SGHDT and CDR2 YYEEEE. V was cut by 4 bases and J by 0 bases, with 2 bases left in between. The CDR3 covers 11 residues. The CDR3 nucleotides are TGTGCCAGCAGCCACTCCTACGAGCAGTACTTC. It yields the protein CASSHSYEQYF.

The J gene is TRBJ2-2, the V gene TRBV4-2; 14 bases agree with TRBD2. Looked up from germline, CDR1 is LGHNA and CDR2 is YNFKEQ. J was trimmed by 4 bases and V by 2 bases; bases with no gene match: 6. The CDR3 consists of 18 residues. This CDR3 reads CASSQQLTSGRATGELFF. In DNA, the CDR3 is TGTGCCAGCAGCCAACAACTGACTAGCGGGAGGGCCACCGGGGAGCTGTTTTTT.

This rearrangement joins TRBV27 to TRBJ2-2, with 7 bases that match TRBD2. CDR1 and CDR2 (germline): MNHEY, SMNVEV (reference sequence). The J segment lost 5 bases and the V segment lost 7 bases, leaving 4 bases of the junction unmatched. This CDR3 spans 13 amino acids. The CDR3 sequence: CASTPGGTGELFF. CDR3 DNA sequence: TGTGCCAGCACTCCGGGAGGAACCGGGGAGCTGTTTTTT.

This chain joins TRBV6-5 and TRBJ1-4; 8 bases agree with TRBD1. The CDR3 is made up of 15 amino acids. J was trimmed by 6 bases and V by 2 bases; bases with no gene match: 5. Germline V gene data show CDR1 as MNHEY and CDR2 as SVGAGI. CDR3 DNA: TGTGCCAGCAGTTACGGACAGGGCCGGGATGAAAAACTGTTTTTT. It yields the protein CASSYGQGRDEKLFF.

This clone was recorded once. This chain connects TRBV5-1 to TRBJ1-6; TRBD1 aligns across 9 bases. The germline V gene encodes CDR1 SGHRS and CDR2 YFSETQ. The CDR3 consists of 16 residues. V gave up 1 base and J gave up 6 bases; unmatched junction bases: 5. Written as DNA, the CDR3 is TGCGCCAGCAGCTTGCCGGAGACAGGGGGTAATTCACCCCTCCACTTT. It encodes CASSLPETGGNSPLHF.

This clone has only one observation. This rearrangement joins TRBV7-6 to TRBJ2-4; 11 nucleotides align to TRBD2. The CDR3 is 14 amino acids. From germline, CDR1 is SGHVS and CDR2 FNYEAQ. V shed 5 bases, J shed 8 bases, and the junction held 5 bases outside the gene matches. CDR3 protein: CASSVLAGGHIQYF. For the CDR3, the DNA is TGTGCCAGCAGCGTCCTAGCGGGAGGACACATTCAGTACTTC.

This clone was detected only a few times. The chain combines TRBV5-4 with TRBJ1-6, with a weak D call TRBD1 (6 bases). This CDR3 contains 15 residues. Trimming left V 4 bases short and J 5 bases short, with 13 bases between. Germline V gene data show CDR1 as SGHNT and CDR2 as YYREEE (reference sequence). The DNA of the CDR3 is TGTGCCAGCAGCCTCGGGGACATCAATAATTCACCCCTCCACTTT. Protein: CASSLGDINNSPLHF.

This chain joins TRBV5-1 and TRBJ2-1; 14 nucleotides line up with TRBD2. The trim removed 1 base at V and 9 bases at J, leaving 6 bases unmatched. The CDR3 covers 16 residues. The germline V gene has CDR1 SGHRS and CDR2 YFSETQ. DNA for the CDR3: TGCGCCAGCAGCTTGCCGGGACTAGCGGGAGTTCGTGAGCAGTTCTTC. Translating gives CASSLPGLAGVREQFF.

The chain employs TRBV7-2 and TRBJ2-7; 7 bases are shared with TRBD2. This CDR3 spans 14 amino acids. Germline values: CDR1 SGHTA, CDR2 FQGNSA. V shed 5 bases and J 4 bases; nucleotides not matched to a gene: 8. CDR3 amino acids: CASSPSRTSYEQYF. Written as DNA, the CDR3 is TGTGCCAGCAGCCCTTCTCGGACTAGTTACGAGCAGTACTTC.

The CDR3 DNA follows: TGTGCCAGCAGCCAAGTACACACCAACACCGGGGAGCTGTTTTTT. Amino acids: CASSQVHTNTGELFF. The genes are TRBV3-1 (or the pseudogene TRBV3-2) and TRBJ2-2, with unresolved D. Looked up from germline, CDR1 is LGHDT and CDR2 is YNNKEL (reference sequence). The CDR3 is 15 amino acids. With 1 base removed from V and 2 bases from J, the gap between germline ends came to 8 bases.

V is TRBV19 and J is TRBJ2-7; TRBD1 matches 8 bases. CDR3 length equals 14 residues. J gave up 6 bases and V 5 bases, and 9 bases lay outside the gene matches. Germline V gene sequence: CDR1 LNHDA, CDR2 SQIVND (reference sequence). The DNA of the CDR3 is TGTGCCAGTAGTCAAGGGACAGGCTGGAGCGAGCAGTACTTC. Protein product: CASSQGTGWSEQYF.

This chain links TRBV24-1 with TRBJ2-1; 13 nucleotides line up with TRBD2. In germline, CDR1 is KGHDR, CDR2 SFDVKD. The CDR3 has 18 residues. V was clipped by 2 bases and J by 6 bases; unmatched bases: 9. CDR3 nucleotide sequence: TGTGCCACCAGTGATTCCCGGACTAGCGGGAGAGGGGTCAATGAGCAGTTCTTC. As protein: CATSDSRTSGRGVNEQFF.

Only one count was recorded for this clone. The V gene is TRBV20-1, the J gene TRBJ1-1; weak D call: TRBD1 (6 bases). The CDR3 length is 11 residues. Germline loops: CDR1 DFQATT, CDR2 SNEGSKA (reference sequence). V gave up 2 bases and J gave up 10 bases, with 11 bases separating them. The CDR3 protein is CSARRGGGAFF. CDR3 bases: TGCAGTGCTAGAAGAGGGGGGGGAGCTTTCTTT.

The chain combines TRBV27 with TRBJ2-3; 8 bases are shared with TRBD1. The V gene's germline CDR1 is MNHEY and CDR2 SMNVEV (reference sequence). CDR3 length equals 14 residues. The ends lost 6 bases at V and 5 bases at J; junction bases unmatched: 7. The CDR3, as DNA: TGTGCCAGCAGCCCGGGACAGGCGAAAGATACGCAGTATTTT. This translates into CASSPGQAKDTQYF.

The chain has TRBV18 and TRBJ2-6; 9 bases align to TRBD1. V shed 3 bases and J 0 bases; nucleotides not matched to a gene: 0. The CDR3 loop spans 16 amino acids. Germline V gives CDR1 KGHSH, CDR2 LQKENI. Written as DNA, the CDR3 is TGTGCCAGCTCACCGACAGGGGGCTCTGGGGCCAACGTCCTGACTTTC. Amino acids: CASSPTGGSGANVLTF.

The rearrangement joins TRBV5-1 to TRBJ2-2; 12 nucleotides line up with TRBD2. V was clipped by 0 bases and J by 4 bases; unmatched bases: 19. In germline, CDR1 is SGHRS, CDR2 YFSETQ. CDR3 length equals 22 residues. Here the CDR3 reads CASSLVVETSGSFFGPTGELFF. The DNA of the CDR3 is TGCGCCAGCAGCTTGGTGGTAGAGACTAGCGGGAGTTTTTTCGGTCCCACCGGGGAGCTGTTTTTT.

In its sample, this clone was seen a few times. The chain recombines TRBV29-1 with TRBJ2-5, with D possibly being TRBD1 (6 bases). Trimming left V 7 bases short and J 5 bases short, with 17 bases between. This CDR3 contains 13 residues. CDR1 and CDR2 from the germline V gene are SQVTM and ANQGSEA. CDR3: CSAGRGKLETQYF. CDR3 in DNA: TGCAGCGCCGGTAGGGGGAAACTTGAGACCCAGTACTTC.

V gene TRBV9 combines with J gene TRBJ2-1, with a tentative D call TRBD1 (6 bases). The CDR3 totals 13 residues. The germline V gene has CDR1 SGDLS and CDR2 YYNGEE. Deletions cut 4 bases from V and 7 bases from J, with 12 bases between. Here the CDR3 reads CASSSQTGNEQFF. As DNA, the CDR3 is TGTGCCAGCAGCTCCCAAACAGGGAATGAGCAGTTCTTC.

V gene TRBV30 combines with J gene TRBJ1-6, with D tentatively TRBD1 (6 bases). The germline V and J ends were trimmed by 3 bases and 8 bases, with 11 bases remaining between them. The V gene's germline CDR1 is GTSNPN and CDR2 SVGIG (reference sequence). This CDR3 has 13 amino acids. DNA for the CDR3: TGTGCCTGGAGCGGACAGCTCGATTCACCCCTCCACTTT. This encodes CAWSGQLDSPLHF.

The genes are TRBV4-1 and TRBJ2-1, with 8 bases identical to TRBD2. The CDR3 runs to 15 residues. With V trimmed by 1 base and J by 7 bases, 6 bases remained unmatched. CDR1 and CDR2 (germline): MGHRA, YSYEKL. The CDR3 sequence is CASSQVGLVQNEQFF. The CDR3 DNA sequence: TGCGCCAGCAGCCAAGTGGGACTAGTCCAGAATGAGCAGTTCTTC.

The gene calls are TRBV29-1 and TRBJ1-2, with D maybe TRBD1 (5 bases). The CDR3 spans 15 residues. The germline V and J ends were trimmed by 0 bases and 4 bases, with 15 bases remaining between them. CDR1 and CDR2 (germline): SQVTM, ANQGSEA. The CDR3 DNA reads TGCAGCGTTGAAGATTGGGGCGGCTCCGGCTATGGCTACACCTTC. Translating gives CSVEDWGGSGYGYTF.

This chain joins TRBV5-1 and TRBJ1-1; 9 bases line up with TRBD1. CDR1 is SGHRS, CDR2 YFSETQ, per germline. V lost 4 bases, J lost 1 base, and 8 bases stayed unmatched. The CDR3 spans 16 residues. CDR3 sequence reads: CASSRMDRGPNTEAFF. The CDR3 nucleotides are TGCGCCAGCAGCCGGATGGACAGGGGACCGAACACTGAAGCTTTCTTT. The full variable domain, completed using reference TRBV5-1 and TRBJ1-1, is KAGVTQTPRYLIKTRGQQVTLSCSPISGHRSVSWYQQTPGQGLQFLFEYFSETQRNKGNFPGRFSGRQFSNSRSEMNVSTLELGDSALYLCASSRMDRGPNTEAFFGQGTRLTVV.

This clone showed up just once. The chain employs TRBV21-1 and TRBJ2-5; the D segment call TRBD1 is taken from the table without a DNA check. TRBV21-1 is noted as a pseudogene. CDR3 size: 15 residues. This CDR3 is CASSKAAGVGETQYF. CDR3 nucleotides: TGTGCCAGCAGCAAAGCGGCAGGGGTGGGAGAGACCCAGTACTTC.

The V and J genes are TRBV20-1 and TRBJ2-7, with TRBD1 matching over 7 bases. Germline trimming cut 3 bases from V and 5 bases from J; bases unmatched to any gene: 7. The CDR3 length is 13 residues. CDR1 and CDR2 (germline): DFQATT, SNEGSKA (reference sequence). The CDR3 sequence: CSASRDRGNEQYF. CDR3 sequence (DNA): TGCAGTGCTAGTAGGGACAGAGGCAACGAGCAGTACTTC.

This clone has only one observation. The genes are TRBV10-2 and TRBJ2-1; perhaps TRBD1 as D (5 bases). There are 16 residues in the CDR3. V was pared by 2 bases and J by 0 bases, with 11 bases between. CDR1 is WSHSY, CDR2 SAAADI, per germline. CDR3 bases: TGCGCCAGCAGTGAGAGACAGACCAACTCCTACAATGAGCAGTTCTTC. This codes for CASSERQTNSYNEQFF.